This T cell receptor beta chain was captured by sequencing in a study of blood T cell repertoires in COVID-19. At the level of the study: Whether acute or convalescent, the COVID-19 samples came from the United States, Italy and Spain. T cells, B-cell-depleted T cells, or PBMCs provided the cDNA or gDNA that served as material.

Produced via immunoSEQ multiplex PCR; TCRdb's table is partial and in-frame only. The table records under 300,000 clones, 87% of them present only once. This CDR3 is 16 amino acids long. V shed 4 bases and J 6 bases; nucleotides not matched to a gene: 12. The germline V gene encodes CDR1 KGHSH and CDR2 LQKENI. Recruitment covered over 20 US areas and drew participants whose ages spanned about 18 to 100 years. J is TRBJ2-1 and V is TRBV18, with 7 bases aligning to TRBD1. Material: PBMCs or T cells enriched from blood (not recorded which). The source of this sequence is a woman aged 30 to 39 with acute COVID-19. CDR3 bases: TGTGCCAGCTCACGTTTGACAGGGAATGTAGGCAATGAGCAGTTCTTC. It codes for CASSRLTGNVGNEQFF.